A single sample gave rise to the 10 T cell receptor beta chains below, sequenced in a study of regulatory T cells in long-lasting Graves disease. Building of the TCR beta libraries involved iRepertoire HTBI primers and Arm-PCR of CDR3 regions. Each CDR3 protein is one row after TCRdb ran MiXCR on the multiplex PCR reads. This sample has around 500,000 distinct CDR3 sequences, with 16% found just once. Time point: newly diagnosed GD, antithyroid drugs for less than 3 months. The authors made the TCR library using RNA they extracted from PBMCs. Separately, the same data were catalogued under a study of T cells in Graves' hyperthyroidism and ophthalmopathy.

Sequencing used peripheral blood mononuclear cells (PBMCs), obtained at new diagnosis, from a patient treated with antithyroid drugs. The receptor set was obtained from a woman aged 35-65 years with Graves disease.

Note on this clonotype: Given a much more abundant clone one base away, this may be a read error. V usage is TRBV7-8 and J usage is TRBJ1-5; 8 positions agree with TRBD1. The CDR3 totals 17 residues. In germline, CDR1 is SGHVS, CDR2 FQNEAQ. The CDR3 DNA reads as TGTGCCAGCAGCTTATTAGGAACAGGGGGGGCCAATCAGCCCCAGCAGTTT. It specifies CASSLLGTGGANQPQQF.

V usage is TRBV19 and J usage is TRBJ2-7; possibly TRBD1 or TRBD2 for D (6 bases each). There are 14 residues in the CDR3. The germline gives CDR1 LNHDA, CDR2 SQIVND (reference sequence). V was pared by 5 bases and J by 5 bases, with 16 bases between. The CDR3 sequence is CASSDGGGSHEQYF. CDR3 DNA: TGTGCCAGTAGTGATGGAGGGGGGTCCCACGAGCAGTACTTC.

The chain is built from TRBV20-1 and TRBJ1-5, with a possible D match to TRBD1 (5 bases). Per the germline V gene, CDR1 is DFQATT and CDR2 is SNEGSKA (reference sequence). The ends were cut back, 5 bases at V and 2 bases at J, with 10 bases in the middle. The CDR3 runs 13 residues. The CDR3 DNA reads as TGCAGTGCTCGGGACGGACGCAATCAGCCCCAGCATTTT. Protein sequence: CSARDGRNQPQHF.

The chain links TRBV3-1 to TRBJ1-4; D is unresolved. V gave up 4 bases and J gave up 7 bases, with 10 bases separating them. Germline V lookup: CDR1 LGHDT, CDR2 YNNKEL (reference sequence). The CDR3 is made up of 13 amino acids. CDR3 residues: CASSPGSVEKLFF. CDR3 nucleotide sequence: TGTGCCAGCAGCCCGGGCTCGGTTGAAAAACTGTTTTTT. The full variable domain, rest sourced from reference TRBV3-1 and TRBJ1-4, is DTAVSQTPKYLVTQMGNDKSIKCEQNLGHDTMYWYKQDSKKFLKIMFSYNNKELIINETVPNRFSPKSPDKAHLNLHINSLELGDSAVYFCASSPGSVEKLFFGSGTQLSVL.

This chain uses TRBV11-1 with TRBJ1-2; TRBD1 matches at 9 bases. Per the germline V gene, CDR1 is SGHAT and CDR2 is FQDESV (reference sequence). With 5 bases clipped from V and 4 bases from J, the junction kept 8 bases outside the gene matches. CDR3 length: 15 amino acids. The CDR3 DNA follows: TGTGCCAGCAGCCCTCGGACAGGGGTCGGCTATGGCTACACCTTC. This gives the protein CASSPRTGVGYGYTF.

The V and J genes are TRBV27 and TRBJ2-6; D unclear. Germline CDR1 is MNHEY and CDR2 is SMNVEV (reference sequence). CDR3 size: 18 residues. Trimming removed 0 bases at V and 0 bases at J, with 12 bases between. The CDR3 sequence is CASSLSPGRPSGANVLTF. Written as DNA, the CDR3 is TGTGCCAGCAGTTTATCCCCAGGACGGCCCTCTGGGGCCAACGTCCTGACTTTC.

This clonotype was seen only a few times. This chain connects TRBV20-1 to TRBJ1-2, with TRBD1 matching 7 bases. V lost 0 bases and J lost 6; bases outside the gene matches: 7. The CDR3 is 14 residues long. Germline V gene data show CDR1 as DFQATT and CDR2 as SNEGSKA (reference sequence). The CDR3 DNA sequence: TGCAGTGCTAGAGAAACAGGGGCAGGGGATGGCTACACCTTC. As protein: CSARETGAGDGYTF.

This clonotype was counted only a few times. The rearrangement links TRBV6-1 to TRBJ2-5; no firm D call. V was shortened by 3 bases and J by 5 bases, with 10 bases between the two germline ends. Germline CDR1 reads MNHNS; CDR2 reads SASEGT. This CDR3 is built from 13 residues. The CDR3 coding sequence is TGTGCCAGCAGTGATTCTAGTAGGGAGACCCAGTACTTC. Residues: CASSDSSRETQYF.

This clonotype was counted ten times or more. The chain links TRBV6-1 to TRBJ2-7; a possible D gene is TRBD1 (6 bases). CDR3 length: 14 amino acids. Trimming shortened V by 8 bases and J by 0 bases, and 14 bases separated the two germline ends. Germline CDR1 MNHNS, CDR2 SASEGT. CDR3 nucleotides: TGTGCCAGCTCCTCCAGGACAGCCTCCTACGAGCAGTACTTC. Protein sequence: CASSSRTASYEQYF.

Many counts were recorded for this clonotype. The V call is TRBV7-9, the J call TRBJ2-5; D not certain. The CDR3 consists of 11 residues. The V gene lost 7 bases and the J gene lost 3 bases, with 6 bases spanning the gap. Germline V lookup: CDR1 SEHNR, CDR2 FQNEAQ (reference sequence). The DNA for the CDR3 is TGTGCCAGCATCCCCGAAGAGACCCAGTACTTC. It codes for CASIPEETQYF. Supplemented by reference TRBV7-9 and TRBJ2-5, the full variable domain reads DTGVSQNPRHKITKRGQNVTFRCDPISEHNRLYWYRQTLGQGPEFLTYFQNEAQLEKSRLLSDRFSAERPKGSFSTLEIQRTEQGDSAMYLCASIPEETQYFGPGTRLLVL.